A selection of T cell receptor beta chains follows, all from one sample in a study of siplizumab effects on memory and regulatory T cells. The method was immunoSEQ multiplex PCR; TCRdb's version includes in-frame clones alone and lacks a portion of them. This table holds roughly 100,000 clones, roughly 91% found once. Sequences were obtained from CD4+ T cells sorted from blood. These receptors originate from a human donor in good health. Each CDR3 is given with its conserved first and last residue. D genes are given only for firm matches. The listing skips clone size in some rows; elsewhere it reads once, few, many or a size class.

j_gene	v_gene	len	abundance	d_gene	CDR3aa	CDR3nt
TRBJ1-3	TRBV6-5	15	NA	NA	CASSYDSFSGNTIYF	TGTGCCAGCAGTTATGACAGCTTCTCTGGAAACACCATATATTTT
TRBJ2-5	TRBV6-5	15	NA	TRBD2	CATRITSGGTETQYF	TGTGCCACCCGTATTACTAGCGGGGGGACGGAGACCCAGTACTTC
TRBJ2-5	TRBV9	13	NA	TRBD1	CASSEGQEETQYF	TGTGCCAGCAGCGAGGGACAGGAAGAGACCCAGTACTTC
TRBJ1-2	TRBV27	14	NA	NA	CASSFTRAGYGYTF	TGTGCCAGCAGTTTTACCAGGGCTGGCTATGGCTACACCTTC
TRBJ2-7	TRBV6-5	14	NA	TRBD1	CASSRQGPVDEQYF	TGTGCCAGCAGCCGACAGGGTCCAGTCGACGAGCAGTACTTC
TRBJ2-5	TRBV4-2	16	NA	TRBD2	CASSLTSGSDQETQYF	TGTGCCAGCAGCCTTACTAGCGGGAGCGACCAAGAGACCCAGTACTTC
TRBJ1-3	TRBV30	14	NA	NA	CAWSPQGPRNTIYF	TGTGCCTGGAGCCCCCAGGGCCCCCGAAACACCATATATTTT
TRBJ2-4	TRBV21-1	20	NA	NA	CASSACRDRVFPRAKNIQYF	TGTGCCAGCAGCGCATGCCGGGACAGGGTATTCCCCCGGGCCAAAAACATTCAGTACTTC
TRBJ2-3	TRBV7-2	15	NA	NA	CASASWGSSTDTQYF	TGTGCCAGCGCTAGTTGGGGATCTAGCACAGATACGCAGTATTTT
TRBJ2-3	TRBV6-5	14	NA	TRBD2	CATSGGAGTDTQYF	TGTGCCACCTCCGGGGGGGCCGGCACAGATACGCAGTATTTT
TRBJ2-7	TRBV5-1	14	NA	TRBD2	CASSGGLGGNEQYF	TGCGCCAGCAGCGGGGGACTAGGCGGCAACGAGCAGTACTTC
TRBJ1-1	TRBV19	14	NA	NA	CASSIWRGGTEAFF	TGTGCCAGTAGTATCTGGAGGGGGGGAACTGAAGCTTTCTTT
TRBJ2-5	TRBV6-1	13	NA	NA	CASSEWRAETQYF	TGTGCCAGCAGTGAATGGAGGGCAGAGACCCAGTACTTC
TRBJ1-1	TRBV16	13	NA	NA	CASSQVREAEAFF	TGTGCCAGCAGCCAAGTCAGGGAGGCTGAAGCTTTCTTT
TRBJ2-1	TRBV7-8	15	NA	TRBD2	CASSLEAGGLQEQFF	TGTGCCAGCAGCTTAGAGGCGGGGGGGCTGCAGGAGCAGTTCTTC
TRBJ1-1	TRBV6-6	15	NA	TRBD1	CASSYAHRGITEAFF	TGTGCCAGCAGTTACGCCCACAGGGGGATCACTGAAGCTTTCTTT
TRBJ1-2	TRBV25-1	14	NA	NA	CASTPNTPGYGYTF	TGTGCCAGCACCCCAAACACTCCGGGCTATGGCTACACCTTC
TRBJ2-3	TRBV14	14	once	TRBD2	CASSLAGWADTQYF	TGTGCCAGCAGCCTAGCGGGATGGGCGGATACGCAGTATTTT
TRBJ2-3	TRBV5-1	14	NA	NA	CASSLGGGTDTQYF	TGCGCCAGCAGCTTGGGTGGGGGCACAGATACGCAGTATTTT
TRBJ1-3	TRBV29-1	14	NA	TRBD1	CSDWTGITGNTIYF	TGCAGCGATTGGACAGGGATCACTGGAAACACCATATATTTT
TRBJ2-5	TRBV18	13	NA	NA	CASSPPGVETQYF	TGTGCCAGCTCACCACCGGGGGTAGAGACCCAGTACTTC
TRBJ1-1	TRBV7-9	13	NA	TRBD1	CASSLQGATEAFF	TGTGCCAGCAGCTTACAGGGGGCGACTGAAGCTTTCTTT
TRBJ1-1	TRBV27	13	NA	NA	CASSLRVGAEAFF	TGTGCCAGCAGTTTAAGGGTGGGGGCTGAAGCTTTCTTT
TRBJ1-6	TRBV28	15	NA	TRBD1	CASRAGQGGNSPLHF	TGTGCCAGCAGGGCTGGACAGGGCGGGAATTCACCCCTCCACTTT
TRBJ2-2	TRBV7-2	15	NA	TRBD2	CASRPPGGGTGELFF	TGTGCCAGCAGACCTCCGGGGGGGGGCACCGGGGAGCTGTTTTTT
TRBJ1-1	TRBV5-4	14	NA	NA	CASSFGQHNTEAFF	TGTGCCAGCAGCTTCGGCCAGCATAACACTGAAGCTTTCTTT
TRBJ2-1	TRBV5-6	15	NA	NA	CASSLPPSSAYEQFF	TGTGCCAGCAGCTTGCCCCCCTCTAGCGCTTATGAGCAGTTCTTC
TRBJ1-5	TRBV19	15	NA	NA	CASSIGRDGNQPQHF	TGTGCCAGTAGTATAGGCCGGGACGGCAATCAGCCCCAGCATTTT
TRBJ1-2	TRBV29-1	12	NA	TRBD1	CSVGQGAYGYTF	TGCAGCGTAGGACAGGGTGCATATGGCTACACCTTC
TRBJ1-5	TRBV6-1	13	once	TRBD1	CASSRQGHQPQHF	TGTGCCAGCAGTCGACAGGGTCATCAGCCCCAGCATTTT
TRBJ2-7	TRBV6-5	12	few	NA	CASSSQGREQYF	TGTGCCAGCAGTTCCCAGGGGCGCGAGCAGTACTTC
TRBJ1-5	TRBV19	14	NA	NA	CASSFGPSNQPQHF	TGTGCCAGTAGTTTCGGGCCGAGCAATCAGCCCCAGCATTTT
TRBJ1-1	TRBV6-5	14	once	NA	CASRDQGPYTEAFF	TGTGCCAGCAGAGATCAGGGGCCTTACACTGAAGCTTTCTTT
TRBJ1-3	TRBV19	16	NA	NA	CASSRSGLNSGNTIYF	TGTGCCAGTAGTAGATCTGGGCTGAACTCTGGAAACACCATATATTTT
TRBJ2-7	TRBV6-5	15	NA	NA	CASAQTAGGSYEQYF	TGTGCCAGCGCCCAGACGGCCGGCGGATCTTACGAGCAGTACTTC
TRBJ2-2	TRBV5-1	13	NA	NA	CASSLPGTGELFF	TGCGCCAGCAGCTTACCGGGCACCGGGGAGCTGTTTTTT
TRBJ2-1	TRBV5-1	14	NA	NA	CASSLGGVAYEQFF	TGCGCCAGCAGCTTGGGCGGGGTGGCCTATGAGCAGTTCTTC
TRBJ2-5	TRBV30	15	NA	TRBD2	CAWSVGPAGVETQYF	TGTGCCTGGAGTGTAGGACCAGCGGGAGTCGAGACCCAGTACTTC
TRBJ1-1	TRBV9	12	NA	NA	CASRGRGAEAFF	TGTGCCAGCCGGGGGCGGGGAGCTGAAGCTTTCTTT
TRBJ2-5	TRBV2	15	NA	TRBD1	CASTPTGVAGETQYF	TGTGCCAGCACTCCAACAGGGGTGGCTGGGGAGACCCAGTACTTC
TRBJ1-1	TRBV30	13	NA	NA	CAWSPGGRTEAFF	TGTGCCTGGAGCCCCGGGGGGCGAACTGAAGCTTTCTTT
TRBJ1-2	TRBV5-6	14	NA	NA	CASSSSRESQGYTF	TGTGCCAGCAGCTCCTCTCGTGAGTCTCAGGGCTACACCTTC
TRBJ2-3	TRBV10-2	13	once	NA	CASTEPSTDTQYF	TGCGCCAGCACCGAACCTAGCACAGATACGCAGTATTTT
TRBJ1-3	TRBV6-6	13	few	NA	CASLPPGGNTIYF	TGTGCCAGCCTACCCCCTGGAGGAAACACCATATATTTT
TRBJ1-2	TRBV5-5	14	NA	NA	CASSLLAGNEGYTF	TGTGCCAGCAGCTTGTTAGCAGGGAATGAGGGCTACACCTTC
TRBJ2-7	TRBV6-5	15	once	NA	CASSYSNQGLYEQYF	TGTGCCAGCAGTTACTCGAACCAGGGGCTCTACGAGCAGTACTTC
TRBJ2-7	TRBV30	15	NA	TRBD1	CASTATGVTVYEQYF	TGTGCCTCAACTGCGACAGGGGTCACGGTCTACGAGCAGTACTTC
TRBJ1-3	TRBV11-2	15	NA	TRBD1	CASSPTGLSGNTIYF	TGTGCCAGCAGCCCGACAGGGCTCTCTGGAAACACCATATATTTT
TRBJ1-5	TRBV4-1	16	NA	TRBD1	CASSQDGTGFNQPQHF	TGCGCCAGCAGCCAAGACGGGACAGGTTTCAATCAGCCCCAGCATTTT
TRBJ2-1	TRBV7-9	16	once	TRBD2	CASSSVGGPEDNEQFF	TGTGCCAGCAGCTCCGTGGGAGGGCCGGAGGACAATGAGCAGTTCTTC
TRBJ2-5	TRBV7-9	15	NA	NA	CASSRNPPRQETQYF	TGTGCCAGCAGTAGAAACCCCCCTAGGCAAGAGACCCAGTACTTC
TRBJ2-3	TRBV7-9	15	NA	TRBD2	CASGLSSGTRDTQYF	TGTGCCAGCGGATTAAGTAGCGGGACGAGAGATACGCAGTATTTT
TRBJ1-4	TRBV5-1	17	NA	NA	CASSLATSTGFNEKLFF	TGCGCCAGCAGCTTGGCCACGAGTACAGGATTTAATGAAAAACTGTTTTTT
TRBJ2-5	TRBV7-6	16	NA	TRBD2	CASSLGSGSAQETQYF	TGTGCCAGCAGCTTAGGTAGCGGGAGCGCCCAAGAGACCCAGTACTTC
TRBJ1-1	TRBV5-5	13	once	NA	CASSLEGHTEAFF	TGTGCCAGCAGCTTGGAAGGGCACACTGAAGCTTTCTTT
TRBJ2-5	TRBV11-2	17	NA	TRBD2	CASSLDLGRGEGGTQYF	TGTGCCAGCAGCTTAGATTTGGGTAGAGGGGAGGGTGGGACCCAGTACTTC
TRBJ1-2	TRBV6-5	15	NA	TRBD1	CASSLVTGGSYGYTF	TGTGCCAGCAGTTTGGTGACAGGGGGCAGCTATGGCTACACCTTC
TRBJ2-6	TRBV6-1	14	NA	TRBD1	CASRDRAGANVLTF	TGTGCCAGCAGAGACAGGGCTGGGGCCAACGTCCTGACTTTC
TRBJ1-6	TRBV6-5	15	NA	TRBD1	CASSRDRGRGSPLHF	TGTGCCAGCAGTAGAGACAGGGGTAGGGGGTCACCCCTCCACTTT
TRBJ1-2	TRBV2	12	NA	NA	CASSGQIYGYTF	TGTGCCAGCAGTGGACAGATCTATGGCTACACCTTC